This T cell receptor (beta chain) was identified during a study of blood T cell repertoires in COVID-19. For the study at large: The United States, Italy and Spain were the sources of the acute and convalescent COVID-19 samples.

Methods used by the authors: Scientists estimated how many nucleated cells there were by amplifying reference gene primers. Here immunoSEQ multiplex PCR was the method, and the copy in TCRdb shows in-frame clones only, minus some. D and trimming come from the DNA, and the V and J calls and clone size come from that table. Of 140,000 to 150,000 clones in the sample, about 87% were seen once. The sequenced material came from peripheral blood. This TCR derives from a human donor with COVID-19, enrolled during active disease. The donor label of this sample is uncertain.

The CDR3 DNA reads as TGTGCCAGCAGCCCTCCAGGCGGGGGGCCGAACACTGAAGCTTTCTTT. This gives the protein CASSPPGGGPNTEAFF. The chain has TRBV7-9 and TRBJ1-1; possibly TRBD1 for D (6 bases). V was shortened by 5 bases and J by 1 base, with 17 bases between the two germline ends. Germline V lookup: CDR1 SEHNR, CDR2 FQNEAQ (reference sequence). The CDR3 is made up of 16 amino acids.